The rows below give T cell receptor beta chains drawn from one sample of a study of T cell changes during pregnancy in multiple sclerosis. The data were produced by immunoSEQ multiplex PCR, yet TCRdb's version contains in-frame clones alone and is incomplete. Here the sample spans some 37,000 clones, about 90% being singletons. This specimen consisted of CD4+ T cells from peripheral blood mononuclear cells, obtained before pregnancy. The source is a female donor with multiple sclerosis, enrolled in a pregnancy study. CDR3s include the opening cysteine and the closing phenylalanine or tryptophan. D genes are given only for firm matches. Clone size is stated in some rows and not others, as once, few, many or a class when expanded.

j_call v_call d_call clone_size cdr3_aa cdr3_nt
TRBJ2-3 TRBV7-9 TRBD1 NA CASSLPTGGTSTDTQYF TGTGCCAGCAGCTTACCCACAGGGGGTACGTCCACAGATACGCAGTATTTT
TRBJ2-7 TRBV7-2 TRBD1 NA CASSSRQGSYEQYF TGTGCCAGCAGCTCTCGACAGGGAAGCTACGAGCAGTACTTC
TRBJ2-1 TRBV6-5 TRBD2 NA CASSQLAVNEQFF TGTGCCAGCAGCCAACTAGCGGTGAATGAGCAGTTCTTC
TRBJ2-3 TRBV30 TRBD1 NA CAWSPVRGTQYF TGTGCCTGGAGTCCCGTCAGGGGGACGCAGTATTTT
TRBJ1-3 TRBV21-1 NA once CASSITGLGRSGNTIYF TGTGCCAGCAGCATCACCGGCCTGGGGAGAAGTGGAAACACCATATATTTT
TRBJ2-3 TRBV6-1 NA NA CASSGNLGGTQYF TGTGCCAGCAGTGGGAATCTAGGAGGGACGCAGTATTTT
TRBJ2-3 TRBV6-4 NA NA CASSRQQSGTDTQYF TGTGCCAGCAGTCGACAGCAATCTGGTACAGATACGCAGTATTTT
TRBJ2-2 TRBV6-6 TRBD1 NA CASRPRTGNTGELFF TGTGCCAGCAGACCCCGGACAGGAAACACCGGGGAGCTGTTTTTT
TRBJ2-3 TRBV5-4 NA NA CASSLDGGASDTQYF TGTGCCAGCAGCTTGGACGGCGGTGCCTCAGATACGCAGTATTTT
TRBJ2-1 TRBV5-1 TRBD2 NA CASRASGSDEQFF TGCGCCAGCAGAGCTAGCGGGAGCGATGAGCAGTTCTTC
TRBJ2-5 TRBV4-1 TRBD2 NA CASSQSGLAGKETQYF TGCGCCAGCAGCCAATCGGGACTAGCGGGAAAAGAGACCCAGTACTTC
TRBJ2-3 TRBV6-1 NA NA CASRITRSIGTQYF TGTGCCAGCAGGATAACTCGTAGCATAGGTACGCAGTATTTT
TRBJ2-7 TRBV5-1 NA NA CASSLVPSSYEQYF TGCGCCAGCAGCTTGGTTCCCAGCTCCTACGAGCAGTACTTC
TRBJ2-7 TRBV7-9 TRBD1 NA CASSPRTGFSYEQYF TGTGCCAGCAGCCCCAGGACAGGGTTTTCCTACGAGCAGTACTTC
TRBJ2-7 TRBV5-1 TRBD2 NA CASSGPLAGGPGEQYF TGCGCCAGCAGCGGGCCACTAGCGGGAGGGCCGGGGGAGCAGTACTTC
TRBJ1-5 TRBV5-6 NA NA CASSLAGGNQPQHF TGTGCCAGCAGCTTGGCAGGGGGCAATCAGCCCCAGCATTTT
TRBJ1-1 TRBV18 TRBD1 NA CASSSRDRALMNTEAFF TGTGCCAGCTCAAGCCGGGACAGAGCTCTAATGAACACTGAAGCTTTCTTT
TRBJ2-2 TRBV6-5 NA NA CASSYEFGTGELFF TGTGCCAGCAGTTACGAGTTCGGGACCGGGGAGCTGTTTTTT
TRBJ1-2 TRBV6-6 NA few CASSYRGRNYGYTF TGTGCCAGCAGTTACCGGGGTCGGAACTATGGCTACACCTTC
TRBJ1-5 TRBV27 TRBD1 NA CASRGSGGYQPQHF TGTGCCAGCAGGGGGTCAGGGGGGTATCAGCCCCAGCATTTT
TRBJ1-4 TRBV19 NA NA CASSIRQSNEKLFF TGTGCCAGTAGTATCCGACAGTCAAATGAAAAACTGTTTTTT
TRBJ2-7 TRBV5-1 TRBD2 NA CASSVTSEIWYEQYF TGCGCCAGCAGCGTAACTAGCGAAATATGGTACGAGCAGTACTTC
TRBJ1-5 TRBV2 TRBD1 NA CASSGIGQDRYQPQHF TGTGCCAGCAGTGGAATCGGACAGGATCGGTATCAGCCCCAGCATTTT
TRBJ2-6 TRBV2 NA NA CASSVERAGANVLTF TGTGCCAGCAGTGTAGAGAGAGCTGGGGCCAACGTCCTGACTTTC
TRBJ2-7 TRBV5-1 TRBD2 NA CASSPGLAGAYEQYF TGCGCCAGCAGCCCCGGACTAGCGGGGGCCTACGAGCAGTACTTC
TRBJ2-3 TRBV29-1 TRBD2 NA CSVLGLAGGPNTQYF TGCAGCGTTCTAGGACTAGCGGGAGGGCCGAATACGCAGTATTTT
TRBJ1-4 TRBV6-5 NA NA CASNVRGTNEKLFF TGTGCCAGCAATGTCAGGGGAACTAATGAAAAACTGTTTTTT
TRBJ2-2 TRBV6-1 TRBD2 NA CASKAGARDTGELFF TGTGCCAGCAAGGCGGGAGCGAGGGACACCGGGGAGCTGTTTTTT
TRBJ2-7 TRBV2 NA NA CASSQDSSSYEQYF TGTGCCAGCAGTCAGGACAGTTCTTCCTACGAGCAGTACTTC
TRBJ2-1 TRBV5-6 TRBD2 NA CASSLRIGLDYNEQFF TGTGCCAGCAGCTTGCGTATAGGACTAGATTACAATGAGCAGTTCTTC
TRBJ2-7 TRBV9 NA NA CASSVESGYLYEQYF TGTGCCAGCAGCGTAGAATCCGGGTACCTCTACGAGCAGTACTTC
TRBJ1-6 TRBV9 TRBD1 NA CASSFGTGDSPLHF TGTGCCAGCAGCTTCGGGACAGGGGATTCACCCCTCCACTTT
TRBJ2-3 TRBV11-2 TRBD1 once CASSRRGGDRGRNTQYF TGTGCCAGCAGCAGAAGAGGCGGGGACAGGGGTCGGAATACGCAGTATTTT
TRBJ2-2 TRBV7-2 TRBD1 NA CASSFRQGHTGELFF TGTGCCAGCAGCTTCCGACAGGGGCACACCGGGGAGCTGTTTTTT
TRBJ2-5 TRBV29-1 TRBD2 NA CSAFSGRAQETQYF TGCAGCGCTTTTAGCGGGAGGGCCCAAGAGACCCAGTACTTC
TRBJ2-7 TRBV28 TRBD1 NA CASSLLSYQDRGHEQYF TGTGCCAGCAGTTTATTAAGTTACCAGGACAGGGGGCATGAGCAGTACTTC
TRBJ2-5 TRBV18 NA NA CASSPLREETQYF TGTGCCAGCTCACCCCTCCGGGAAGAGACCCAGTACTTC
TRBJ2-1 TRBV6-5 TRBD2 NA CASSRTSTPYNEQFF TGTGCCAGCAGTAGGACTAGCACACCTTACAATGAGCAGTTCTTC
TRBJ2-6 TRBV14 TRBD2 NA CASSLIAGGPFGANVLTF TGTGCCAGCAGCCTTATAGCGGGAGGGCCGTTTGGGGCCAACGTCCTGACTTTC
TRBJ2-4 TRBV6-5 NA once CASSPVAKNIQYF TGTGCCAGCAGTCCAGTAGCCAAAAACATTCAGTACTTC
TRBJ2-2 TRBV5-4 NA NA CASQEVNTGELFF TGTGCCAGCCAAGAGGTGAACACCGGGGAGCTGTTTTTT
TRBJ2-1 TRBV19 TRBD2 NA CASSIDLLAGVDDNEQFF TGTGCCAGTAGTATAGATCTCCTAGCGGGAGTGGATGACAATGAGCAGTTCTTC
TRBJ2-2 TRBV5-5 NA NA CASKPATGTLNTGELFF TGTGCCAGCAAACCAGCGACCGGGACTTTGAACACCGGGGAGCTGTTTTTT
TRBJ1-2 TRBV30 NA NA CAWGAQLNYGYTF TGTGCCTGGGGAGCTCAACTTAACTATGGCTACACCTTC
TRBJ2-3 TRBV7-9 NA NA CASSRRGVSLGNTQYF TGTGCCAGCAGCCGGAGGGGCGTCAGTCTTGGGAATACGCAGTATTTT
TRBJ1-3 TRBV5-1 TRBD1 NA CASSSDGQAWKGNTIYF TGCGCCAGCAGCTCAGACGGACAGGCTTGGAAAGGAAACACCATATATTTT
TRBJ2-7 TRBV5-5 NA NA CASSLSGTATYEQYF TGTGCCAGCAGCTTGTCGGGGACTGCCACGTACGAGCAGTACTTC
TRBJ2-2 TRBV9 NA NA CASGRGDLNTGELFF TGTGCCAGCGGGAGGGGGGACCTCAACACCGGGGAGCTGTTTTTT
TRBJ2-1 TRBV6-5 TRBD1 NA CASGQALNEQFF TGTGCCAGCGGACAGGCCCTCAATGAGCAGTTCTTC
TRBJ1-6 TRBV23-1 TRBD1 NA CASSRFIGDRYNSPLHF TGCGCCAGCAGTCGGTTTATAGGGGACAGATATAATTCACCCCTCCACTTT
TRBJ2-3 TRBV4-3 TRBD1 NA CASSQDTGATQYF TGCGCCAGCAGCCAAGACACAGGGGCTACGCAGTATTTT
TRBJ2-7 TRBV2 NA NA CASQREALEQYF TGTGCCAGCCAAAGGGAGGCTCTCGAGCAGTACTTC
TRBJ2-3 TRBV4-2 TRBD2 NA CASSPIPTSGSPDTQYF TGTGCCAGCAGCCCTATTCCGACTAGCGGGAGTCCAGATACGCAGTATTTT
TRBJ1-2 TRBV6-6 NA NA CASEPQTDDGYTF TGTGCCAGTGAACCTCAGACAGATGATGGCTACACCTTC